This passage covers 5 T cell receptor beta chains from one sample sequenced in a study of OX40 agonist ivuxolimab in advanced cancers. Sequencing was performed with immunoSEQ multiplex PCR; in TCRdb, only in-frame clones are kept and a portion is missing. The profile covers 55,000 to 75,000 clones, with 75% to 85% appearing a single time and about 1% taken by the ten largest. Sequencing used CD4+ or CD8+ T cells sorted from blood, obtained in a trial of the OX40 agonist ivuxolimab. All receptors come from an adult with an advanced solid tumor such as melanoma, head and neck, liver or kidney cancer.

V gene TRBV28 combines with J gene TRBJ1-3; possible D gene TRBD1, 5 bases. The germline V and J ends were trimmed by 5 bases and 4 bases, with 12 bases remaining between them. Germline assignment: CDR1 MDHEN and CDR2 SYDVKM. This CDR3 region has 14 residues. CDR3 sequence reads: CASSIGGTGNTIYF. CDR3 coding DNA: TGTGCCAGCAGTATTGGGGGAACAGGAAACACCATATATTTT.

V gene TRBV5-1 combines with J gene TRBJ1-2; 7 bases are a match to TRBD1. The trim removed 4 bases at V and 4 bases at J, leaving 10 bases unmatched. CDR1 and CDR2 (germline): SGHRS, YFSETQ. The CDR3 runs to 15 residues. The CDR3 sequence is CASSTSGTVAYGYTF. The CDR3 DNA reads as TGCGCCAGCAGCACCTCCGGGACAGTAGCCTATGGCTACACCTTC.

This rearrangement joins TRBV27 to TRBJ1-1; D is perhaps TRBD1 (5 bases). Trimming removed 7 bases at V and 8 bases at J, with 17 bases between. CDR3 length: 13 residues. The germline gives CDR1 MNHEY, CDR2 SMNVEV (reference sequence). In DNA form, the CDR3 reads TGTGCCAGCAATCGCGCAGGACAAGACGAAGCTTTCTTT. Residues: CASNRAGQDEAFF.

This chain joins TRBV5-4 and TRBJ2-7, with D perhaps TRBD1 (5 bases). The germline V and J ends were trimmed by 4 bases and 0 bases, with 11 bases remaining between them. From germline, CDR1 is SGHNT and CDR2 YYREEE (reference sequence). This CDR3 contains 14 residues. This CDR3 reads CASSLGQASYEQYF. The CDR3 nucleotides read TGTGCCAGCAGCCTCGGACAAGCCTCCTACGAGCAGTACTTC.

This sequence joins TRBV7-2 and TRBJ1-5; D ambiguous. The V gene's germline CDR1 is SGHTA and CDR2 FQGNSA. CDR3 size: 14 residues. V shed 2 bases and J shed 7 bases, with 12 bases lying between them. The CDR3 reads CASSLTPGGQPQHF. CDR3 DNA sequence: TGTGCCAGCAGCTTAACACCGGGAGGGCAGCCCCAGCATTTT.